This T cell receptor beta chain comes out of a study of T cells in Graves' hyperthyroidism and ophthalmopathy. Germline assignment: CDR1 SEHNR and CDR2 FQNEAQ (reference sequence). The CDR3 has 17 amino acids. Trimming left V 0 bases short and J 4 bases short, with 17 bases between. With respect to this clonotype: Its antigen is not identified.

The authors took PBMCs from 10 ml fresh peripheral blood. Study conclusions and caveats: Blood also held most thyroid clonotypes expanded beyond 0.001. Ophthalmopathy was predicted by the model a median of approximately six months ahead of onset.

Amplification of TCR beta CDR3 regions was performed using RNA transcripts as template. HTBI primers were the set used in a first-round RT-PCR of the TCR CDR3. One entry per CDR3 protein results from TCRdb running MiXCR on the multiplex PCR reads. The sample has roughly 500,000 distinct CDR3 sequences; 22% are singletons. The clonotype was recovered from a woman in her sixties or seventies with Graves' ophthalmopathy. Sequencing was performed on blood. The gene calls are TRBV7-9 and TRBJ2-3; D uncertain. CDR3 region: CASSLAPKGPWADTQYF. The CDR3 DNA reads as TGTGCCAGCAGCTTAGCGCCGAAGGGTCCTTGGGCAGATACGCAGTATTTT.